This TCR beta chain was obtained from a study of metastatic and nonmetastatic thyroid tumors. The wider study: Blood and tumor or nodule tissue repertoires from malignant and benign thyroid patients were compared. Study-wide results and caveats: Patients with malignant thyroid tumors reportedly had significantly higher TCR beta diversity than those with benign nodules, in blood and tumor.

There are 13 residues in the CDR3. Trimming pared 5 bases from V and 6 bases from J, leaving 11 bases between. Germline CDR1 SGHVS, CDR2 FNYEAQ. The entire patient cohort was treatment-naive prior to thyroid surgery. This clone occurred many times. Its cognate antigen is unknown. Original handling: In papillary thyroid cancer, a distant-metastasis classifier was built using CDR3 differences across clinicopathological groups. TCRdb re-clonotyped the PCR reads via MiXCR. The V and J calls reflect TCRdb's pipeline rather than the authors' work. The sample includes under 20,000 clones, just under 30% of them seen just once.

The material sequenced was tumor tissue. The TCR was taken from a male donor with papillary thyroid cancer or a benign thyroid nodule (not recorded which). Some clones in this sample may be carry-over from other donors' samples. V usage is TRBV7-6 and J usage is TRBJ2-1; D uncertain. CDR3 region: CASSPWVSNEQFF. The CDR3 nucleotides are TGTGCCAGCAGCCCTTGGGTTTCCAATGAGCAGTTCTTC.